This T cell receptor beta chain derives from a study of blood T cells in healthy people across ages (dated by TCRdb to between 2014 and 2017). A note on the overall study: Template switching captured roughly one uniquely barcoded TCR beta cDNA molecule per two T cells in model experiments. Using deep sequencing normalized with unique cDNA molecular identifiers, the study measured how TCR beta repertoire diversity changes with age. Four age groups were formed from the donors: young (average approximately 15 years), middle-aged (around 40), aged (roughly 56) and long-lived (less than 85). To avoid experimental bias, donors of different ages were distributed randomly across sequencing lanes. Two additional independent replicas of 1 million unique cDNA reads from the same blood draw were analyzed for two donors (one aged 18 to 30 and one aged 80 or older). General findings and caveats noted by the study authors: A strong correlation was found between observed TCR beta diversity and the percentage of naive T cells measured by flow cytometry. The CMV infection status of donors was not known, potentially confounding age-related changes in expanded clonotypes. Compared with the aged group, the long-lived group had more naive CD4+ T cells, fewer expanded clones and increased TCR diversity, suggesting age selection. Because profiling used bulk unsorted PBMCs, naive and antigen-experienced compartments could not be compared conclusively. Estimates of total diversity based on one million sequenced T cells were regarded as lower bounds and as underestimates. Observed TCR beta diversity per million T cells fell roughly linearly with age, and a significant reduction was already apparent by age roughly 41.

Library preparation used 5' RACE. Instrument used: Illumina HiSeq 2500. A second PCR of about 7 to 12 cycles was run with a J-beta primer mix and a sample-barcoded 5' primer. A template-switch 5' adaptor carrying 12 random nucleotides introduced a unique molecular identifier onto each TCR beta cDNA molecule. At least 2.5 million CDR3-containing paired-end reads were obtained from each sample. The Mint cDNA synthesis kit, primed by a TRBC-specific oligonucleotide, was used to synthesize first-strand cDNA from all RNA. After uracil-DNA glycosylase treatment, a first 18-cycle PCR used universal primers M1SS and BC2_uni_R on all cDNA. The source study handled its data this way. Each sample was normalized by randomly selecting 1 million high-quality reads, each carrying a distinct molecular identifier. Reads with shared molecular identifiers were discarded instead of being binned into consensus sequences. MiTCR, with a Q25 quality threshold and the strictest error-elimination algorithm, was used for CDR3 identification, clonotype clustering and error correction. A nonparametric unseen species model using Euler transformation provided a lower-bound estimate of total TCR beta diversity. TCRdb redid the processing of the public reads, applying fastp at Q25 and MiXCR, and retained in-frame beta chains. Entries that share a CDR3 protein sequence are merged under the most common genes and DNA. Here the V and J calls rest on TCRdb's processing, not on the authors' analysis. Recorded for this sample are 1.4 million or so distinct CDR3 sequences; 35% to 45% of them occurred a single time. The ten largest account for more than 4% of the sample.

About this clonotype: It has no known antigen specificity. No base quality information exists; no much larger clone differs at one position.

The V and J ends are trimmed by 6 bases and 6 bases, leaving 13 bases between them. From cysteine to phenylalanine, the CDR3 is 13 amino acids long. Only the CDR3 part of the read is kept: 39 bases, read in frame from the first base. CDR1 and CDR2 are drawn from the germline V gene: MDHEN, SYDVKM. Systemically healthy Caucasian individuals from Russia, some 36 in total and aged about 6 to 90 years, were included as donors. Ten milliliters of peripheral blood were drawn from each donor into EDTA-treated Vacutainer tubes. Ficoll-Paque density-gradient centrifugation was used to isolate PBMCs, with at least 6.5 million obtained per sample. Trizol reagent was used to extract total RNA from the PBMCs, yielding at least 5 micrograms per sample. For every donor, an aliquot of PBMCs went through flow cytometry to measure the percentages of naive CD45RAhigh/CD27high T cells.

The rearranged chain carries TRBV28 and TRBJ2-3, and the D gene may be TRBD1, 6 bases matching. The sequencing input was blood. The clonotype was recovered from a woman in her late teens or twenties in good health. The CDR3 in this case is CASSRDNLDTQYF. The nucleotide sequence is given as TGTGCCAGCAGCCGGGACAACCTCGATACGCAGTATTTT.